Described below is a single T cell receptor beta chain sequence and its context. Antigen: not known. The CDR3 is 14 amino acids. Germline loops: CDR1 MNHEY, CDR2 SMNVEV (reference sequence). V lost 7 bases, J lost 3 bases, and 14 bases lay in between. Alongside a J-beta primer mix, a sample-barcoded 5' primer served in a second PCR lasting about 6 to 11 cycles. TCRdb re-called the 5' RACE reads with MiXCR, one entry per CDR3 protein. The sample contains approximately 800,000 distinct CDR3 sequences, about 61% of which appear only once. The data were obtained in a study of blood T cells in healthy people across ages. Study outcomes and limitations: It was held that diversity estimates obtained from one million T cells represented underestimates. Higher diversity, along with more naive CD4+ cells, distinguished long-lived donors from aged donors. Donor CMV status, an unknown factor, possibly confounded changes in expanded clonotypes.

This sequence originates from a man in his forties or fifties in good health. The chain couples TRBV27 to TRBJ2-3; weak D call: TRBD1 (6 bases). The sample comprised blood. In nucleotides, the CDR3 is TGTGCCAGCACCTTTACAGGGACGACAGATACGCAGTATTTT. Its translation: CASTFTGTTDTQYF.